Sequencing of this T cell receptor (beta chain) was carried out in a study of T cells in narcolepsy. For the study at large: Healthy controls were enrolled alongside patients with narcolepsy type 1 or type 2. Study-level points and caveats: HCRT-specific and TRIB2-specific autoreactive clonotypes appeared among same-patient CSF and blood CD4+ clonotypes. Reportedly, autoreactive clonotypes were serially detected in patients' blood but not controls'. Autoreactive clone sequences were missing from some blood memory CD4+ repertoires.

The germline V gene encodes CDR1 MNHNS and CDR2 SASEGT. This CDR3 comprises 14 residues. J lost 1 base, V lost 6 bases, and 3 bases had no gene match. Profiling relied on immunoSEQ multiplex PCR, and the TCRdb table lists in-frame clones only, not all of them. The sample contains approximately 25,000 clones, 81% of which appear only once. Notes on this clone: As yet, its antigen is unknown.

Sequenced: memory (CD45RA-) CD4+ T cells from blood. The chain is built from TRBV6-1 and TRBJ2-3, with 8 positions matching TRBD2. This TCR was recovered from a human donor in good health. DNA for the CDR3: TGTGCCAGCAGGTTTAGCGGGGGCACAGATACGCAGTATTTT. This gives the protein CASRFSGGTDTQYF.